This TCR beta chain was retrieved from a study of CD8 T cells in ankylosing spondylitis. Study findings and constraints: Some of these motif variants have turned up before, in reports on reactive arthritis synovial fluid and blood. Blood from ankylosing spondylitis patients appeared to carry a characteristic roughly 8-variant TCR beta motif.

TCRdb reprocessed the 5' RACE reads via MiXCR and lists one record per CDR3 protein. The sample includes about 25,000 distinct CDR3 sequences, roughly 2.5% of them seen just once. The table lists this clonotype with a few counts. What it binds is unknown. This sequence originates from a female donor with ankylosing spondylitis or in good health (not recorded which). Sequencing was done on a sample of blood, either unsorted or a sorted T cell fraction (not recorded which).

CDR3 coding DNA: TGTGCCAGCAGCGATTTGACAGAGAACACTGAAGCTTTCTTT. Translating gives CASSDLTENTEAFF. V usage is TRBV9 and J usage is TRBJ1-1, with a weak D call TRBD1 (5 bases). CDR1 is SGDLS and CDR2 is YYNGEE in the germline V gene. The CDR3 runs to 14 residues. Trimming stripped 3 bases from V and 1 base from J, with 10 bases between.